The 30 T cell receptor beta chains in this list originate from one sample, sequenced in a study of blood T cell repertoires in COVID-19. TCRdb's table, derived via immunoSEQ multiplex PCR, lists solely in-frame clones and lacks some. The repertoire has about 130,000 clones, 70% to 80% of them found once; the top ten carry 5%. Sequenced: peripheral blood. The receptors shown here come from a woman aged 70-85 years with COVID-19, enrolled during active disease.

The gene calls are TRBV5-6 and TRBJ1-4; D is perhaps TRBD1 (6 bases). V gave up 4 bases and J gave up 5 bases, with 15 bases separating them. CDR3 size: 15 residues. CDR1 is SGHDT, CDR2 YYEEEE, per germline. CDR3 sequence reads: CASSVVGQGNEKLFF. The CDR3 nucleotides read TGTGCCAGCAGCGTGGTGGGGCAGGGGAATGAAAAACTGTTTTTT.

This CDR3 is CASSPGRTLGGDTQYF. For the CDR3, the DNA is TGTGCCAGCTCACCGGGCCGGACTCTGGGGGGGGATACGCAGTATTTT. The V gene is TRBV18, the J gene TRBJ2-3; 7 nucleotides agree with TRBD2. The J segment lost 6 bases and the V segment lost 3 bases, leaving 12 bases of the junction unmatched. This CDR3 is built from 16 residues. Germline values: CDR1 KGHSH, CDR2 LQKENI. The whole variable domain, remainder taken from reference TRBV18 and TRBJ2-3, is NAGVMQNPRHLVRRRGQEARLRCSPMKGHSHVYWYRQLPEEGLKFMVYLQKENIIDESGMPKERFSAEFPKEGPSILRIQQVVRGDSAAYFCASSPGRTLGGDTQYFGPGTRLTVL.

The rearrangement joins TRBV4-2 to TRBJ2-1, with 8 bases that match TRBD2. The CDR3 runs 14 residues. The germline gives CDR1 LGHNA, CDR2 YNFKEQ. With 6 bases clipped from V and 5 bases from J, the junction kept 6 bases outside the gene matches. CDR3 in DNA: TGTGCCAGCAGTCGCGCGGGACTAGACAATGAGCAGTTCTTC. This sequence encodes CASSRAGLDNEQFF.

This clone was detected only a few times. V and J are TRBV5-1 and TRBJ1-3, with TRBD1 matching 7 bases. Germline-derived CDR1 and CDR2 are SGHRS and YFSETQ. With V trimmed by 2 bases and J by 3 bases, 2 bases remained unmatched. The CDR3 spans 14 residues. This CDR3 reads CASSLGDSGNTIYF. The CDR3 bases are TGCGCCAGCAGCTTAGGGGACAGTGGAAACACCATATATTTT.

The chain is built from TRBV10-2 and TRBJ1-6; possible D gene TRBD1, 5 bases. The CDR3 is 13 amino acids. CDR1 is WSHSY, CDR2 SAAADI, per germline. Deletions cut 0 bases from V and 14 bases from J, with 11 bases between. Here the CDR3 DNA reads TGCGCCAGCAGTGAGTCATGGTCAGGGACCCTCCACTTT. Amino acid sequence: CASSESWSGTLHF.

This clone has only a few counts. The V and J genes are TRBV3-1 (or the pseudogene TRBV3-2) and TRBJ1-3; D unresolved. This CDR3 contains 15 residues. Per the germline V gene, CDR1 is LGHDT and CDR2 is YNNKEL (reference sequence). V was clipped by 4 bases and J by 6 bases, with 16 bases between them. CDR3 coding DNA: TGTGCCAGCAGCCTTAAGCCCCGAGGGTCAAACACCATATATTTT. Translation gives CASSLKPRGSNTIYF.

This rearrangement joins TRBV3-1 (or the pseudogene TRBV3-2) to TRBJ2-2, with a weak D call TRBD1 (6 bases). The ends were cut back, 1 base at V and 4 bases at J, with 7 bases in the middle. CDR3 size: 14 residues. Per germline, CDR1 LGHDT and CDR2 YNNKEL (reference sequence). CDR3 nucleotides: TGTGCCAGCAGCCAAGGACAGGTCACCGGGGAGCTGTTTTTT. Translation gives CASSQGQVTGELFF.

The chain carries TRBV7-8 and TRBJ2-7; D may be TRBD1 (6 bases). Germline V gives CDR1 SGHVS, CDR2 FQNEAQ. There are 14 residues in the CDR3. V was cut by 2 bases and J by 7 bases, with 15 bases left in between. The CDR3 sequence: CASSLQLGAGEQYF. DNA of the CDR3: TGTGCCAGCAGCTTACAACTGGGGGCCGGGGAGCAGTACTTC.

This clone was found once. Additional DNA sequences in this sample encode the identical CDR3. The chain has TRBV19 and TRBJ2-3, with 11 bases fitting TRBD2. V lost 2 bases to trimming and J lost 0 bases; unmatched junction nucleotides: 1. Per germline, CDR1 LNHDA and CDR2 SQIVND (reference sequence). This CDR3 has 16 residues. In DNA form, the CDR3 reads TGTGCCAGTAGTATACTAGCGGGGGGTAGCACAGATACGCAGTATTTT. Translation gives CASSILAGGSTDTQYF.

This chain uses TRBV20-1 with TRBJ2-7; D gene ambiguous. Germline CDR1 reads DFQATT; CDR2 reads SNEGSKA (reference sequence). V lost 8 bases, J lost 2 bases, and 7 bases lay in between. This CDR3 is built from 10 residues. CDR3 DNA sequence: TGCAGTCCTACCGCCTACGAGCAGTACTTC. Protein sequence: CSPTAYEQYF.

This clone was seen only once. It is unclear where the CDR3 begins or ends on the DNA, so no DNA is shown, and the CDR3 is as TCRdb lists it. The J gene is TRBJ2-3, the V gene TRBV27; no check of the table's D call, TRBD1, against the DNA was made. Per germline, CDR1 MNHEY and CDR2 SMNVEV (reference sequence). Ends included, the CDR3 has 16 residues. The CDR3 region is CASSTSDRGRRDTQYF.

The chain recombines TRBV5-5 with TRBJ2-7; TRBD1 is a possible D gene (6 bases). The germline gives CDR1 SGHKS, CDR2 YYEKEE (reference sequence). CDR3 length equals 13 residues. V was shortened by 1 base and J by 5 bases, with 10 bases between the two germline ends. For the CDR3, the DNA is TGTGCCAGCAGCTTGTCTGGGGGCAACGAGCAGTACTTC. Amino acid sequence: CASSLSGGNEQYF.

The chain combines TRBV5-5 with TRBJ1-5; D is uncertain. Germline V gene data show CDR1 as SGHKS and CDR2 as YYEKEE (reference sequence). V was trimmed by 4 bases and J by 6 bases, leaving 14 bases between them. The CDR3 totals 14 residues. As DNA, the CDR3 is TGTGCCAGCAGCACCGCCCTAGACGGTCAGCCCCAGCATTTT. Translating gives CASSTALDGQPQHF.

This clone has more than one count but fewer than ten. This sequence joins TRBV3-1 (or the pseudogene TRBV3-2) and TRBJ1-1, with unresolved D. V was pared by 5 bases and J by 5 bases, with 9 bases between. Germline loops: CDR1 LGHDT, CDR2 YNNKEL (reference sequence). The CDR3 covers 12 residues. CDR3 amino acids: CASSYSKTEAFF. The CDR3 DNA sequence: TGTGCCAGCAGCTACTCAAAGACTGAAGCTTTCTTT.

This rearrangement joins TRBV6-5 to TRBJ1-6, with D unclear. The V gene's germline CDR1 is MNHEY and CDR2 SVGAGI. V shed 5 bases and J shed 9 bases, with 17 bases lying between them. The CDR3 loop spans 15 amino acids. This CDR3 reads CASSKSGSTGSPLHF. CDR3 nucleotide sequence: TGTGCCAGCAGTAAATCCGGGTCTACGGGTTCACCCCTCCACTTT.

The genes are TRBV4-2 and TRBJ1-3; possibly TRBD1 for D (5 bases). Trimming cost V 0 bases and J 3 bases, with 21 bases left between them. This CDR3 is 19 amino acids long. In germline, CDR1 is LGHNA, CDR2 YNFKEQ. CDR3 DNA sequence: TGTGCCAGCAGCCAAGAAGGGCCAGGGATAGAGAGCTATGGAAACACCATATATTTT. Translated: CASSQEGPGIESYGNTIYF.

In this sample, this clone turned up once. CDR3 region: CASSKTRRGQHQETQYF. The CDR3 DNA reads as TGTGCCAGCAGCAAAACCAGAAGGGGACAGCACCAAGAGACCCAGTACTTC. The chain employs TRBV21-1 and TRBJ2-5; TRBD1, as called in the table, went unchecked against the DNA. TRBV21-1 is a pseudogene. This CDR3 region has 17 residues.

Many counts were recorded for this clone. The gene calls are TRBV10-3 and TRBJ2-2, with D possibly being TRBD1 (6 bases). CDR3 size: 18 residues. Germline loops: CDR1 ENHRY, CDR2 SYGVKD. V dropped 3 bases and J dropped 2 bases, with 19 bases sitting between them. The CDR3 DNA reads TGTGCCATCAGTGATCCGAAAATCCGGGACACCAACACCGGGGAGCTGTTTTTT. Translating gives CAISDPKIRDTNTGELFF.

This clone showed up just a few times. J is TRBJ1-1 and V is TRBV7-9; 8 bases map to TRBD1. V was pared by 5 bases and J by 3 bases, with 8 bases of the junction left unmatched. Germline V gene data show CDR1 as SEHNR and CDR2 as FQNEAQ (reference sequence). CDR3 length: 15 residues. CDR3 sequence (DNA): TGTGCCAGCAGCCGACCCACAGGGGGGGACACTGAAGCTTTCTTT. Encoded protein: CASSRPTGGDTEAFF.

The CDR3 here is CARRDRGLGANVLTF. The CDR3 DNA reads as TGTGCCCGACGGGACAGGGGGCTTGGGGCCAACGTCCTGACTTTC. The J gene is TRBJ2-6, the V gene TRBV2; 12 nucleotides align to TRBD1. The CDR3 runs 15 residues. V lost 11 bases, J lost 3 bases, and 5 bases stayed unmatched. The germline V gene has CDR1 SNHLY and CDR2 FYNNEI.

The V gene is TRBV30, the J gene TRBJ1-2, with 9 bases that match TRBD1. V shed 3 bases and J 2 bases; nucleotides not matched to a gene: 7. The germline gives CDR1 GTSNPN, CDR2 SVGIG (reference sequence). This CDR3 has 15 residues. The CDR3 coding sequence is TGTGCCTGGAGCGTCGGACAGGGGTTAAACTATGGCTACACCTTC. Translation gives CAWSVGQGLNYGYTF.

This sequence joins TRBV28 and TRBJ2-3, with 8 bases lining up with TRBD2. J gave up 8 bases and V 6 bases, and 10 bases lay outside the gene matches. Per germline, CDR1 MDHEN and CDR2 SYDVKM. The CDR3 loop spans 14 amino acids. The CDR3 DNA follows: TGTGCCAGCAGCCCGGGGGGGCCGATCCGTACGCAGTATTTT. It specifies CASSPGGPIRTQYF.

The chain employs TRBV2 and TRBJ1-2, with D unclear. CDR3 length: 13 amino acids. V was pared by 7 bases and J by 4 bases, with 13 bases between. The germline CDR1 and CDR2 sequences are SNHLY and FYNNEI. The CDR3 loop reads CASKPGGVYGYTF. CDR3 coding DNA: TGTGCCAGCAAGCCCGGCGGGGTCTATGGCTACACCTTC.

The V call is TRBV18, the J call TRBJ2-5, with 10 nucleotides matching TRBD2. Trimming at V came to 2 bases and at J to 3 bases, leaving 9 bases not matched to a gene. This CDR3 contains 17 residues. Germline CDR1 is KGHSH and CDR2 is LQKENI. This CDR3 is CASSPKILAGAEETQYF. DNA of the CDR3: TGTGCCAGCTCACCAAAAATCCTAGCGGGGGCCGAAGAGACCCAGTACTTC.

The rearrangement links TRBV6-5 to TRBJ1-3; no reliable D call. Germline CDR1 MNHEY, CDR2 SVGAGI. The CDR3 has 15 residues. V was clipped by 8 bases and J by 0 bases, with 14 bases between them. This CDR3 is CASLIAPSSGNTIYF. The DNA of the CDR3 is TGTGCCAGCCTGATAGCCCCAAGCTCTGGAAACACCATATATTTT.

CDR3 residues: CASSLAASQKETQYF. As DNA, the CDR3 is TGCGCCAGCAGCTTGGCTGCTAGCCAGAAAGAGACCCAGTACTTC. J is TRBJ2-5 and V is TRBV5-1; possible D gene TRBD2, 5 bases. This CDR3 is built from 15 residues. V was trimmed by 0 bases and J by 3 bases, leaving 12 bases between them. Per the germline V gene, CDR1 is SGHRS and CDR2 is YFSETQ.

The table lists this clone with a count of one. V usage is TRBV7-9 and J usage is TRBJ2-3; 11 bases map to TRBD1. Losses at the gene ends were 5 bases for V and 3 bases for J; bases not matched to a gene: 7. The CDR3 runs 16 residues. CDR1 and CDR2 from the germline V gene are SEHNR and FQNEAQ (reference sequence). The CDR3 sequence is CASSHGDRGRTDTQYF. CDR3 coding DNA: TGTGCCAGCAGCCATGGGGACAGGGGGAGGACAGATACGCAGTATTTT.

This clone was seen more than once but under ten times. The chain uses TRBV15 and TRBJ2-3; TRBD1 matches 9 bases. The CDR3 has 16 residues. Germline CDR1 reads LNHNV; CDR2 reads YYDKDF (reference sequence). Trimming at V came to 2 bases and at J to 6 bases, leaving 9 bases not matched to a gene. The CDR3 coding sequence is TGTGCCACCAGCAGATCTTCCGGGACAGGGCCGGATACGCAGTATTTT. Its translation is CATSRSSGTGPDTQYF.

J is TRBJ1-4 and V is TRBV28; D might be TRBD1 (5 bases). The germline gives CDR1 MDHEN, CDR2 SYDVKM. The germline V and J ends were trimmed by 3 bases and 8 bases, with 16 bases remaining between them. The CDR3 consists of 15 residues. The CDR3 DNA is TGTGCCAGCAGTTTCAGTGGAGGGGTCGGGGAAAAACTGTTTTTT. It translates to CASSFSGGVGEKLFF.

J is TRBJ2-7 and V is TRBV7-2; D may be TRBD1 (6 bases). V dropped 0 bases and J dropped 2 bases, with 11 bases sitting between them. This CDR3 is built from 15 residues. Germline CDR1 is SGHTA and CDR2 is FQGNSA. CDR3 nucleotides: TGTGCCAGCAGCTTAGCGCTGGGGGCCCCCTACGAGCAGTACTTC. Its translation is CASSLALGAPYEQYF.